One sample yielded the 8 T cell receptor beta chains listed below, sequenced in a study of OX40 agonist ivuxolimab in advanced cancers. Sequencing was performed with immunoSEQ multiplex PCR; in TCRdb, only in-frame clones are kept and a portion is missing. Found here are approximately 14,000 clones, more than 75% of them singletons; the top ten hold roughly two thirds. The sample here was CD4+ or CD8+ T cells sorted from blood, taken in a trial of the OX40 agonist ivuxolimab. The receptor source for this set is an adult with an advanced solid tumor such as melanoma, head and neck, liver or kidney cancer.

This chain uses TRBV6-1 with TRBJ2-1, with 14 bases lining up with TRBD2. The germline CDR1 and CDR2 sequences are MNHNS and SASEGT. The CDR3 length is 14 residues. V dropped 6 bases and J dropped 8; count of bases not matched to a gene: 3. For the CDR3, the DNA is TGTGCCAGCAGCGAGACTAGCGGGAGGGATGAGCAGTTCTTC. Amino acid sequence: CASSETSGRDEQFF.

The chain links TRBV11-2 to TRBJ2-5; TRBD1 might be the D (5 bases). CDR3 length: 16 residues. Trimming removed 0 bases from V and 4 bases from J, with 15 bases in between. The germline V gene encodes CDR1 SGHAT and CDR2 FQNNGV. Written as DNA, the CDR3 is TGTGCCAGCAGCTTAGATAGGACATGGCGGCCAGAGACCCAGTACTTC. As protein: CASSLDRTWRPETQYF. The full variable domain, in which reference TRBV11-2 and TRBJ2-5 provide the parts outside the CDR3, is EAGVAQSPRYKIIEKRQSVAFWCNPISGHATLYWYQQILGQGPKLLIQFQNNGVVDDSQLPKDRFSAERLKGVDSTLKIQPAKLEDSAVYLCASSLDRTWRPETQYFGPGTRLLVL.

The chain is built from TRBV7-8 and TRBJ2-3; possible D gene TRBD1, 5 bases. There are 14 residues in the CDR3. The V gene's germline CDR1 is SGHVS and CDR2 FQNEAQ. V gave up 3 bases and J gave up 0 bases, with 7 bases separating them. CDR3 sequence (DNA): TGTGCCAGCAGCTTTGGGGCGAGCACAGATACGCAGTATTTT. The encoded protein is CASSFGASTDTQYF.

The chain carries TRBV7-2 and TRBJ2-3; D assignment may be TRBD1 or TRBD2 (5 bases each). The V gene lost 6 bases and the J gene lost 5 bases, with 21 bases spanning the gap. The CDR3 runs to 16 residues. Per the germline V gene, CDR1 is SGHTA and CDR2 is FQGNSA. The CDR3: CASSVPGRAKEDTQYF. In DNA, the CDR3 is TGTGCCAGCAGTGTTCCGGGACGGGCAAAAGAAGATACGCAGTATTTT.

This chain links TRBV11-3 with TRBJ1-1; no firm D call. V lost 1 base, J lost 7 bases, and 10 bases lay in between. The CDR3 runs to 13 residues. CDR1 is SGHNT, CDR2 YENEEA, per germline. The CDR3, as DNA: TGTGCCAGCAGCTTAGGGGCCGGGGATGAAGCTTTCTTT. Its translation: CASSLGAGDEAFF.

This clone was recorded only once. The V and J genes are TRBV6-5 and TRBJ1-2, with 9 positions matching TRBD1. This CDR3 comprises 14 residues. Trimming cost V 6 bases and J 2 bases; bases outside gene matches: 4. Germline-derived CDR1 and CDR2 are MNHEY and SVGAGI. DNA for the CDR3: TGTGCCAGCAGCCCGGGACAGGGAAACTATGGCTACACCTTC. This translates into CASSPGQGNYGYTF.

This sequence joins TRBV7-6 and TRBJ2-7; D might be TRBD1 or TRBD2, each matching 5 bases. The CDR3 has 15 amino acids. Germline-derived CDR1 and CDR2 are SGHVS and FNYEAQ. Trimming removed 5 bases at V and 7 bases at J, with 21 bases between. In DNA, the CDR3 is TGTGCCAGCAGCCTATCCGGGGACCAGCTGTTAGAGCAGTACTTC. It is translated as CASSLSGDQLLEQYF.

A single count supports this clone. CDR3 sequence reads: CASIGLAGDEQFF. DNA of the CDR3: TGTGCCAGCATTGGACTAGCGGGAGATGAGCAGTTCTTC. The chain links TRBV27 to TRBJ2-1, with 13 bases lining up with TRBD2. CDR3 size: 13 residues. Germline CDR1 reads MNHEY; CDR2 reads SMNVEV (reference sequence). Trimming took 7 bases from V and 8 from J; bases not matched to a gene: 2.